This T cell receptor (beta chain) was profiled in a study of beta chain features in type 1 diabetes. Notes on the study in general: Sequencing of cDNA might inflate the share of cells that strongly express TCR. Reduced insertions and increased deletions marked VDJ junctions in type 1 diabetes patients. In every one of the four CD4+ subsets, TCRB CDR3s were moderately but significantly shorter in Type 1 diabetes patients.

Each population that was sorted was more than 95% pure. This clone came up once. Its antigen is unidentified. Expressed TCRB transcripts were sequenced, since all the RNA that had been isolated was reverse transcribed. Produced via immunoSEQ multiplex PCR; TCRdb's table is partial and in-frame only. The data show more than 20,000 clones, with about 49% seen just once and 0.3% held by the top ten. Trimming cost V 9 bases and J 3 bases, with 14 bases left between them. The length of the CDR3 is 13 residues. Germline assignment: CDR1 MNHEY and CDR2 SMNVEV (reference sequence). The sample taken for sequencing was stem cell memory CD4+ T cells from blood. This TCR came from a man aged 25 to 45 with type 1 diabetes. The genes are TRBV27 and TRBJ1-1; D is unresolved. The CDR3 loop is CASSRKADTEAFF. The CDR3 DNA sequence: TGTGCCAGTAGCCGTAAGGCGGACACTGAAGCTTTCTTT.